Presented here are 14 T cell receptor beta chains from one specimen sequenced in a study of blood T cell repertoires in COVID-19. Sequencing was performed with immunoSEQ multiplex PCR; in TCRdb, only in-frame clones are kept and a portion is missing. The data show about 63,000 clones, with about 80% seen just once and over 25% held by the top ten. The specimen sequenced was peripheral blood. The receptors originated from a human donor in a cohort sampled during active COVID-19.

V is TRBV7-2 and J is TRBJ2-3; 10 nucleotides line up with TRBD2. The germline CDR1 and CDR2 sequences are SGHTA and FQGNSA. CDR3 size: 16 residues. Germline trimming cut 5 bases from V and 5 bases from J; bases unmatched to any gene: 10. The CDR3 region is CASSKRTSGRGDTQYF. The DNA for the CDR3 is TGTGCCAGCAGCAAACGGACTAGCGGTCGTGGAGATACGCAGTATTTT. Together with reference TRBV7-2 and TRBJ2-3, the CDR3 gives the full variable domain: GAGVSQSPSNKVTEKGKDVELRCDPISGHTALYWYRQSLGQGLEFLIYFQGNSAPDKSGLPSDRFSAERTGGSVSTLTIQRTQQEDSAVYLCASSKRTSGRGDTQYFGPGTRLTVL.

The V call is TRBV24-1, the J call TRBJ1-2; 7 bases line up with TRBD1. After removal of 4 bases from V and 7 bases from J, the junction contained 8 bases not matched to a gene. The CDR3 loop spans 14 amino acids. In germline, CDR1 is KGHDR, CDR2 SFDVKD. Here the CDR3 reads CATSEGDSLGGYTF. CDR3 sequence (DNA): TGTGCCACCAGTGAGGGGGACAGTTTAGGTGGCTACACCTTC.

V is TRBV3-1 (or the pseudogene TRBV3-2) and J is TRBJ2-1; possible D gene TRBD2, 9 bases. This CDR3 contains 15 residues. Trimming cost V 7 bases and J 8 bases, with 21 bases left between them. Germline values: CDR1 LGHDT, CDR2 YNNKEL (reference sequence). Here the CDR3 DNA reads TGTGCCAGCACCCAGGGGGCGGGAGGGCCGCATGAGCAGTTCTTC. It codes for CASTQGAGGPHEQFF.

The chain employs TRBV6-6 and TRBJ1-1, with 11 bases that match TRBD1. This CDR3 spans 16 amino acids. The V segment lost 7 bases and the J segment 2 bases; nucleotides outside the gene matches: 9. Per germline, CDR1 MNHNY and CDR2 SVGAGI (reference sequence). The CDR3: CASNSRDRGTNTEAFF. CDR3 nucleotides: TGTGCCAGCAACTCAAGGGACAGGGGGACAAACACTGAAGCTTTCTTT.

This clone has more than one count but fewer than ten. This rearrangement joins TRBV5-1 to TRBJ2-5, with TRBD1 matching 8 bases. This CDR3 is built from 14 residues. V trimming: 4 bases; J trimming: 5 bases; junction bases outside the gene matches: 7. Germline CDR1 and CDR2: SGHRS and YFSETQ. The CDR3 reads CASSQRTGSETQYF. The CDR3, as DNA: TGCGCCAGCAGCCAACGGACAGGGTCGGAGACCCAGTACTTC.

The chain joins TRBV27 to TRBJ2-1; the match to TRBD1 covers 7 bases. V was clipped by 8 bases and J by 2 bases; unmatched bases: 9. Germline V CDR1 and CDR2: MNHEY, SMNVEV (reference sequence). The CDR3 has 15 amino acids. The CDR3 sequence is CASGQAAAAYNEQFF. The CDR3 coding sequence is TGTGCCAGCGGACAGGCCGCCGCGGCCTACAATGAGCAGTTCTTC.

The chain uses TRBV7-8 and TRBJ1-5; 7 bases line up with TRBD1. Germline values: CDR1 SGHVS, CDR2 FQNEAQ. With V trimmed by 1 base and J by 3 bases, 3 bases remained unmatched. The CDR3 has 15 amino acids. CDR3 bases: TGTGCCAGCAGCTTAGACAGGGGAAACAATCAGCCCCAGCATTTT. It translates to CASSLDRGNNQPQHF. Looking up the rest from reference TRBV7-8 and TRBJ1-5 gives the full variable domain: GAGVSQSPRYKVAKRGQDVALRCDPISGHVSLFWYQQALGQGPEFLTYFQNEAQLDKSGLPSDRFFAERPEGSVSTLKIQRTQQEDSAVYLCASSLDRGNNQPQHFGDGTRLSIL.

J is TRBJ1-1 and V is TRBV6-5; 7 positions agree with TRBD1. This CDR3 spans 13 amino acids. Trimming took 4 bases from V and 3 from J; bases not matched to a gene: 2. Germline-derived CDR1 and CDR2 are MNHEY and SVGAGI. Written as DNA, the CDR3 is TGTGCCAGCAGTTCGACAGGGCACACTGAAGCTTTCTTT. This encodes CASSSTGHTEAFF.

The gene calls are TRBV19 and TRBJ1-2; D not resolved. The CDR3 loop spans 11 amino acids. Germline V lookup: CDR1 LNHDA, CDR2 SQIVND (reference sequence). Trimming pared 3 bases from V and 5 bases from J, leaving 4 bases between. The CDR3 region is CASSMTYGYTF. CDR3 DNA: TGTGCCAGTAGTATGACATATGGCTACACCTTC.

The J gene is TRBJ2-7, the V gene TRBV5-1, with 7 bases lining up with TRBD1. Trimming took 0 bases from V and 0 from J; bases not matched to a gene: 0. Germline V gene sequence: CDR1 SGHRS, CDR2 YFSETQ. The CDR3 sequence is 14 residues long. The CDR3, as DNA: TGCGCCAGCAGCTTGGGACAGGGCTCCTACGAGCAGTACTTC. Protein: CASSLGQGSYEQYF.

The rearrangement links TRBV19 to TRBJ2-7; TRBD2 matches at 14 bases. J was trimmed by 7 bases and V by 5 bases; bases with no gene match: 19. The CDR3 contains 19 residues. Germline CDR1 reads LNHDA; CDR2 reads SQIVND (reference sequence). Here the CDR3 DNA reads TGTGCCAGTAGTGTACGAGGAGGGACTAGCGGGAGAAGTATATCTGAGCAGTACTTC. Its protein product is CASSVRGGTSGRSISEQYF.

The rearrangement joins TRBV5-1 to TRBJ2-5; 7 bases are a match to TRBD2. The V gene end was trimmed by 0 bases and the J gene end by 5 bases; junction bases not matched to a gene: 10. The CDR3 totals 16 residues. Germline V lookup: CDR1 SGHRS, CDR2 YFSETQ. CDR3 sequence reads: CASSLEGAGAFETQYF. The DNA of the CDR3 is TGCGCCAGCAGCTTGGAGGGCGCGGGAGCTTTTGAGACCCAGTACTTC.

This clone came up a few times. V is TRBV28 and J is TRBJ2-7, with 7 nucleotides matching TRBD2. The CDR3 totals 14 residues. After removal of 2 bases from V and 2 bases from J, the junction contained 3 bases not matched to a gene. Germline values: CDR1 MDHEN, CDR2 SYDVKM. In DNA form, the CDR3 reads TGTGCCAGCAGTTTAGGGGAGGGACCCTACGAGCAGTACTTC. The encoded protein is CASSLGEGPYEQYF. Based on the CDR3 plus reference TRBV28 and TRBJ2-7, the full variable domain is DVKVTQSSRYLVKRTGEKVFLECVQDMDHENMFWYRQDPGLGLRLIYFSYDVKMKEKGDIPEGYSVSREKKERFSLILESASTNQTSMYLCASSLGEGPYEQYFGPGTRLTVT.

The chain is built from TRBV6-2 or TRBV6-3 and TRBJ1-1; TRBD1 matches at 10 bases. Trimming at V came to 2 bases and at J to 5 bases, leaving 5 bases not matched to a gene. Germline lookup yields CDR1 MNHEY and CDR2 SVGEGT. This CDR3 spans 15 amino acids. The DNA of the CDR3 is TGTGCCAGCAGTTACCAAGGGACAGGGGTAACTGAAGCTTTCTTT. Translation: CASSYQGTGVTEAFF.